This TCR beta chain was sequenced during a study of siplizumab effects on memory and regulatory T cells. The table came from immunoSEQ multiplex PCR; TCRdb's copy has only in-frame clones and leaves some out. Of about 80,000 clones listed, over 90% are singletons. Deletions cut 3 bases from V and 7 bases from J, with 12 bases between. CDR1 is LNHDA and CDR2 is SQIVND in the germline V gene (reference sequence). This CDR3 has 13 amino acids. The clonotype was recovered from a human donor in good health. V is TRBV19 and J is TRBJ1-1; D gene unclear. Sequencing was done on a sample of CD8+ T cells sorted from blood. CDR3 in DNA: TGTGCCAGTAGTATTTCCGGCCAATTTGAAGCTTTCTTT. This codes for CASSISGQFEAFF.